This TCR beta chain comes out of a study of blood T cell repertoires in COVID-19 (dated by TCRdb to 2020 to 2021). As for the study more broadly: Samples covering the acute and convalescent phases of COVID-19 were provided by collaborators in the United States, Italy and Spain. The prospective study material was composed of cDNA or gDNA derived from T cells, B-cell-depleted T cells, or PBMCs. A de-identified subject ID, COVID-19 status, age in years and sex were almost always included in the sample metadata. Where available, HLA class I and class II types were taken from metadata supplied by the sample provider and were not determined by assay-based typing. The repertoires were released in a freely available public database meant as a resource for research on the immune response to SARS-CoV-2. Samples were obtained from the ongoing ImmuneRACE study (first 160 participants) and from 950 to 1,500 subjects provided by 6 global collaborators. The dataset comprised deeply sampled blood TCRbeta repertoires from subjects exposed to, actively infected with, or recovered from COVID-19.

The CDR3, from cysteine to phenylalanine, totals 13 residues. The sequence is cut down to CDR3 DNA, 39 bases in frame from base 1. Via the germline V gene, CDR1 is ENHRY and CDR2 SYGVKD. V drops 10 bases and J drops 3 bases, leaving 13 bases in between. In the prospective study, participants were roughly 18 to 100 years old, resided in 24 geographic areas of the United States, and were enrolled through a virtual design. Cohort assignment in the prospective study relied on participant-reported clinical history from a screening survey and a study questionnaire. Each participant in the prospective study had whole blood, serum and a nasopharyngeal or oropharyngeal swab collected by mobile phlebotomists. Participants in the prospective study had the option to provide additional blood draws and questionnaires over a roughly two-month period. Prospective study blood samples were shipped either frozen or at room temperature before DNA extraction.

General study outcomes and caveats: The quantity of clinical and demographic metadata differed by source and by participant and was supplied without curation.

Of note for this clone: It has no known antigen specificity. No quality values exist for individual bases; no much larger clone is one base distant.

The immunoSEQ Assay, a bias-controlled multiplex PCR, was used to amplify TCRbeta CDR3 regions from genomic DNA. As for the original processing: Nucleated cell counts per sample were estimated from amplification of reference gene primers within the assay. Sequence reads were collapsed and filtered to measure the absolute abundance of every unique TCRbeta CDR3 rearrangement. For each sample, productive Simpson clonality was calculated as the square root of Simpson's diversity index over productive rearrangements. The immuneACCESS repertoire file appears here via TCRdb, limited to in-frame rearrangements. These files lack a portion of the clones; in checked studies, under half of the deficit traces to unresolved V genes, and the cause of the others is not known. V and J calls and clone size are copied from that table; D and trimming were computed from the DNA. This sample has approximately 250,000 clones in its table, and 85% of those were observed once. The ten largest make up 9.1% of the sample.

Recombination connected TRBV10-3 to TRBJ1-3, with TRBD1 as a weak D call on 6 bases. Material for sequencing was PBMCs or T cells enriched from blood (not recorded which). The sequence derives from a woman between 50 and 59 years old with acute COVID-19. The bases are TGTGCCACCAACAGGGAGCTTGGAAACACCATATATTTT. This codes for CATNRELGNTIYF.